A single sample is the source of the 10 T cell receptor beta chains below, sequenced in a study of T cell repertoires in aging, cancer and after chemotherapy. TCR beta rearrangements were amplified from peripheral blood genomic DNA. Multiplex touch-down PCR with TRB-A/B primers amplified rearranged V-D-J TRB sequences. One entry per CDR3 protein results from TCRdb running MiXCR on the multiplex PCR reads. This table holds more than 550 distinct CDR3 sequences, 25% to 35% found once. The sequenced sample was blood. Receptors originate from a human donor in good health.

The sample holds a few counts of this clonotype. The V and J genes are TRBV19 and TRBJ2-3, with 7 bases matching TRBD2. The CDR3 runs to 15 residues. Losses at the gene ends were 3 bases for V and 7 bases for J; bases not matched to a gene: 10. From germline, CDR1 is LNHDA and CDR2 SQIVND (reference sequence). This CDR3 is CASSMGLAEPHTQYF. CDR3 nucleotide sequence: TGTGCCAGTAGTATGGGGCTAGCGGAGCCCCATACGCAGTATTTT.

This clonotype is large. The chain is built from TRBV30 and TRBJ1-4, with 11 bases fitting TRBD1. The germline gives CDR1 GTSNPN, CDR2 SVGIG (reference sequence). The V segment lost 2 bases and the J segment 1 base; nucleotides outside the gene matches: 3. This CDR3 spans 16 amino acids. The CDR3 sequence: CAWSPGTGGTNEKLFF. The CDR3 DNA sequence: TGTGCCTGGAGTCCCGGGACAGGGGGAACTAATGAAAAACTGTTTTTT.

The chain combines TRBV5-1 with TRBJ2-5, with 12 nucleotides matching TRBD1. The CDR3 totals 16 residues. Losses at the gene ends were 6 bases for V and 4 bases for J; bases not matched to a gene: 10. Germline V gene sequence: CDR1 SGHRS, CDR2 YFSETQ. This CDR3 reads CASTSGGQGARETQYF. CDR3 sequence (DNA): TGCGCCAGCACCTCCGGGGGACAGGGGGCAAGAGAGACCCAGTACTTC.

This clonotype was found a few times. The chain carries TRBV2 and TRBJ2-6; D gene uncertain. The CDR3 consists of 15 residues. V was clipped by 4 bases and J by 0 bases, with 7 bases between them. Germline loops: CDR1 SNHLY, CDR2 FYNNEI. The CDR3, as DNA: TGTGCCAGCAGTGTTGCGCACTCTGGGGCCAACGTCCTGACTTTC. This codes for CASSVAHSGANVLTF.

This clonotype is labeled as medium-sized (0.01 to 0.1%). The gene calls are TRBV7-2 and TRBJ2-5; D may be TRBD1 (6 bases). CDR3 length equals 17 residues. Trimming cost V 1 base and J 1 base, with 16 bases left between them. Germline CDR1 reads SGHTA; CDR2 reads FQGNSA. The CDR3 is CASSLVLRMGAQETQYF. The CDR3 DNA follows: TGTGCCAGCAGCTTAGTACTCCGGATGGGGGCCCAAGAGACCCAGTACTTC.

The V and J genes are TRBV7-3 and TRBJ2-5; tentative D call: TRBD2 (5 bases). Germline V CDR1 and CDR2: SGHTA, FQGTGA. With 2 bases removed from V and 2 bases from J, the gap between germline ends came to 9 bases. This CDR3 has 14 amino acids. The CDR3 DNA follows: TGTGCCAGCAGCTTATACGGGGAACAAGAGACCCAGTACTTC. This sequence encodes CASSLYGEQETQYF.

Relative to its sample, this clonotype is hyperexpanded. The chain joins TRBV19 to TRBJ2-1; 7 bases match TRBD2. V was clipped by 4 bases and J by 3 bases; unmatched bases: 6. CDR3 size: 15 residues. Looked up from germline, CDR1 is LNHDA and CDR2 is SQIVND (reference sequence). CDR3 region: CASSTRLAHYNEQFF. The CDR3, as DNA: TGTGCCAGTAGTACTCGACTAGCCCACTACAATGAGCAGTTCTTC.

This clonotype is judged medium-sized (0.01 to 0.1%). This chain connects TRBV5-4 to TRBJ2-5; 11 bases are a match to TRBD2. CDR1 is SGHNT, CDR2 YYREEE, per germline (reference sequence). V shed 1 base and J 4 bases; nucleotides not matched to a gene: 3. CDR3 length: 15 residues. The CDR3 bases are TGTGCCAGCAGCTTGAGGCTAGCGGGAGGAGAGACCCAGTACTTC. Its translation: CASSLRLAGGETQYF. Variable domain in full (rest from reference TRBV5-4 and TRBJ2-5): ETGVTQSPTHLIKTRGQQVTLRCSSQSGHNTVSWYQQALGQGPQFIFQYYREEENGRGNFPPRFSGLQFPNYSSELNVNALELDDSALYLCASSLRLAGGETQYFGPGTRLLVL.

This clonotype rates as large. J is TRBJ1-1 and V is TRBV12-3 or TRBV12-4; no clear D. The CDR3 has 15 amino acids. Trimming stripped 2 bases from V and 0 bases from J, with 10 bases between. In DNA form, the CDR3 reads TGTGCCAGCAGTTTAACGGTTGCGGTGAACACTGAAGCTTTCTTT. Translation: CASSLTVAVNTEAFF.

The chain employs TRBV27 and TRBJ1-1; D is uncertain. The V end was cut by 3 bases, the J end by 5 bases, with 10 bases between. This CDR3 has 13 residues. The germline V gene has CDR1 MNHEY and CDR2 SMNVEV (reference sequence). The CDR3 reads CASSFNKVTEAFF. The CDR3 coding sequence is TGTGCCAGCAGTTTCAATAAGGTAACTGAAGCTTTCTTT.